This TCR beta chain is drawn from a study of read filtering for tumor transcriptome and immune sequencing (dated by TCRdb to the early 2020s). Turning to the overall study: Of the patients in the cohort, around 18 were male and over twelve were female, and their mean age was roughly 68 years, with a range of 47 to 80. Per sample, about 4.05 to 11 million TCR-region mapped reads were obtained with IR-seq, compared with only roughly 85 to 1,300 with RNA-seq. Whole-transcriptome libraries were prepared with the TruSeq RNA Access Library Prep Kit after DNase treatment. Under revised international staging, about 8 patients fell into R-ISS I, around 15 into R-ISS II and 7 into R-ISS III. As a main aim, a read-filtering strategy for immune repertoire data was addressed, with the specific question being whether clonotypes supported by a single read should be removed. TCR repertoires obtained by targeted immune repertoire sequencing and by bulk whole-transcriptome sequencing performed on the same bone marrow samples were compared. The research as a whole found: The sorted CD138-negative fraction was a mixed bone marrow immune population, not purified T cells. Compared with RNA-seq, IR-seq captured clonotypes at much higher depth and more reliably, and a smaller IR-seq throughput was enough to identify most shared clonotypes. The correlation between IR-seq and RNA-seq shared clonotype proportions was increased by removal of single-read clonotypes. Single-read clonotypes made up around 82% of clonotypes but only 3.5% to 4.5% of total reads in IR-seq, compared with approximately 70% of clonotypes and around 41% of reads in RNA-seq.

This clonotype was seen at least ten times. Its target antigen remains unknown. No much larger clone is present one base from it, and per-base qualities are unavailable. Bone marrow was sampled from every patient at the time of active disease. Ficoll-Hypaque density gradient centrifugation was used to isolate the bone marrow mononuclear cells. Myeloma plasma cells were removed and CD138-negative cells were collected by negative selection after labeling with CD138 magnetic microbeads on a MACS separator. The purity of the isolated cells was checked by flow cytometry with CD138 antibodies on an Attune NxT. TRIzol reagent was used to extract total RNA, and a NanoDrop spectrophotometer was used to quantify the extracted RNA. Paired RNA-seq and IR-seq were performed on the CD138-negative bone marrow sample of each patient. Starting from 400 to 450 ng RNA, TCR libraries were constructed with the Immunoverse kit using molecular barcoded adaptors that cover the alpha/delta and beta/gamma chains. The same RNA used for transcriptome sequencing was used for TCR library preparation. Sequencing of TCR libraries was carried out on an Illumina HiSeq 4000 with 2 x 150 cycles. On the authors' methods: With MiXCR, TCR reads were aligned to human V, D, J and C references and assembled into CDR3 clonotypes, with quality filtering and error correction included. The tcR package in R was used to analyze clonotype counts and gene usage diversity. For inspection of raw mapping reads, RNA-seq reads were mapped by STAR aligner version 2.5.3a onto GRCh37 of the human genome. To test how sequencing depth affected the clonotypes detected, IR-seq fastq files were randomly downsampled with Seqtk 1.3. TCRdb reprocessed the public reads (quality trimming at Q25 with fastp, clone calling with MiXCR) and kept in-frame beta chains. Each entry is one CDR3 protein sequence, shown with its most common DNA and genes. It is TCRdb's table, rather than the study itself, that gives the V and J calls and clone size. The sample table contains tens of thousands of distinct CDR3 sequences; only one count was recorded for about a fifth of them. The leading ten clones occupy roughly 16% of the sample.

V drops 3 bases and J drops 1 base, leaving 12 bases in between. From the cysteine up to the phenylalanine, the CDR3 has a length of 15 residues. The DNA shown is the 45-base CDR3, in frame from base 1. CDR1 and CDR2 were assigned from the germline V gene (reference sequence) as SEHNR and FQNEAQ. The V and J genes are TRBV7-9 and TRBJ1-1; no D gene is confidently identified. Source material: a population of CD138-negative cells sorted from bone marrow. The cell subset or site label for this specimen denotes: bone marrow mononuclear cells depleted of CD138+ plasma/myeloma cells by negative magnetic selection. The origin of this receptor is a donor older than 35 with multiple myeloma. In nucleotides, the sequence is TGTGCCAGCAGCTTGCTCTCCGGGGAGAACACTGAAGCTTTCTTT. Translated, this is CASSLLSGENTEAFF.